The rows below give T cell receptor beta chains drawn from one sample of a study of OX40 agonist ivuxolimab in advanced cancers. Sequencing used immunoSEQ multiplex PCR; TCRdb keeps in-frame clones, though not all of them. The sample yields 80,000 to 100,000 clones, 70% to 90% seen once. The sample consisted of CD4+ or CD8+ T cells sorted from blood, taken in a trial of the OX40 agonist ivuxolimab. All receptors derive from an adult with an advanced solid tumor such as melanoma, head and neck, liver or kidney cancer. Each CDR3 is given with its conserved first and last residue. D genes are given only for firm matches. Not every row has a clone size; where given, it reads once, few, many or a size class.

TRBJ1-1,TRBV6-5,NA,NA,TGTGCCAGCAGAAGATCACAGTCTAACACTGAAGCTTTCTTT,CASRRSQSNTEAFF
TRBJ2-3,TRBV18,once,TRBD2,TGTGCCAGCTCACCACCGGCCAGCGGGGAAACAGATACGCAGTATTTT,CASSPPASGETDTQYF
TRBJ2-1,TRBV7-2,NA,NA,TGTGCCAGCAGCTTAGGGGGGCGATACAATGAGCAGTTCTTC,CASSLGGRYNEQFF
TRBJ2-5,TRBV7-3,NA,NA,TGTGCCAGCAGTTCAGTGGGAGAGACCCAGTACTTC,CASSSVGETQYF
TRBJ2-7,TRBV7-2,NA,NA,TGTGCCAGCAGCTTGGTAGGGGCCATATCATACGAGCAGTACTTC,CASSLVGAISYEQYF
TRBJ1-2,TRBV7-2,NA,NA,TGTGCCAGCAGCTTTGGGGTGGGCTATGGCTACACCTTC,CASSFGVGYGYTF
TRBJ2-3,TRBV19,NA,NA,TGTGCCAGTAGTCCGGGGTTCCACACAGATACGCAGTATTTT,CASSPGFHTDTQYF
TRBJ2-3,TRBV19,NA,NA,TGTGCCAGTATCGGTGGGGGGGCCCCAGATACGCAGTATTTT,CASIGGGAPDTQYF
TRBJ2-1,TRBV7-2,NA,NA,TGTGCCAGCAGCTCCGGGCGAGGGTACAATGAGCAGTTCTTC,CASSSGRGYNEQFF
TRBJ1-2,TRBV7-2,NA,NA,TGTGCCAGCAGCTTAGGGGGGGACTATGGCTACACCTTC,CASSLGGDYGYTF
TRBJ2-1,TRBV9,NA,TRBD2,TGTGCCAGCAGCGCCGTAGTGGGGGGGTACAATGAGCAGTTCTTC,CASSAVVGGYNEQFF
TRBJ1-1,TRBV6-5,NA,NA,TGTGCCAGCAGTTCCCGGGGCACTGAAGCTTTCTTT,CASSSRGTEAFF
TRBJ1-5,TRBV19,NA,NA,TGTGCCAGTAGTATGGTAGGGGGGCAGCCCCAGCATTTT,CASSMVGGQPQHF
TRBJ2-3,TRBV7-2,NA,NA,TGTGCCAGCGGGCGGGGAACAGATACGCAGTATTTT,CASGRGTDTQYF
TRBJ1-1,TRBV29-1,NA,TRBD1,TGCAGCGCCGAAGACAGGGCTTGGGGCACTGAAGCTTTCTTT,CSAEDRAWGTEAFF
TRBJ1-4,TRBV7-2,once,NA,TGTGCCAGCAGCCAACAGGCAGGGGCCACTAATGAAAAACTGTTTTTT,CASSQQAGATNEKLFF
TRBJ1-3,TRBV6-5,NA,NA,TGTGCCAGCAGAGGCCGAGACGGAAACACCATATATTTT,CASRGRDGNTIYF
TRBJ1-4,TRBV5-4,NA,NA,TGTGCCAGCAGCTTGAAACAGAGTGGAAGTGAAAAACTGTTTTTT,CASSLKQSGSEKLFF
TRBJ2-3,TRBV5-4,NA,TRBD1,TGTGCCAGCAGCCCAAATTACCTCGGACAGGGGGGTACAGATACGCAGTATTTT,CASSPNYLGQGGTDTQYF
TRBJ1-4,TRBV7-9,NA,TRBD1,TGTGCCAGCAGAAAGACAGGGAATAATGAAAAACTGTTTTTT,CASRKTGNNEKLFF
TRBJ1-6,TRBV5-7,NA,NA,TGTGCCAGCAGCCTAACAGTGCTTGGTTCACCCCTCCACTTT,CASSLTVLGSPLHF
TRBJ2-2,TRBV5-1,NA,NA,TGCGCCAGCAGCTGGTGGGGAACGAACACCGGGGAGCTGTTTTTT,CASSWWGTNTGELFF
TRBJ2-5,TRBV2,once,NA,TGTGCCAGCAGTGGGACAGAGCAAGAGACCCAGTACTTC,CASSGTEQETQYF
TRBJ2-1,TRBV5-1,NA,NA,TGCGCCAGCAGCTTGCTAGTGGGGGGGCGGTCGCTCAATGAGCAGTTCTTC,CASSLLVGGRSLNEQFF
TRBJ2-5,TRBV6-6,NA,NA,TGTGCCAGCAGTTACTTCGTGGGGGGAGAGACCCAGTACTTC,CASSYFVGGETQYF
TRBJ1-2,TRBV5-6,few,TRBD1,TGTGCCGGCTCACAGGGGGCGCGATCCGGCTACACCTTC,CAGSQGARSGYTF
TRBJ1-1,TRBV5-4,NA,NA,TGTGCCAGCTCAAAGGGGGGGGATATGGTTGAAGCTTTCTTT,CASSKGGDMVEAFF
TRBJ1-2,TRBV6-4,NA,TRBD1,TGTGCCAGCAGACCTGACAGGGCGGGCTATGGCTACACCTTC,CASRPDRAGYGYTF
TRBJ2-3,TRBV2,NA,NA,TGTGCCAGCTTCCTAAGCACAGATACGCAGTATTTT,CASFLSTDTQYF
TRBJ1-1,TRBV18,NA,NA,TGTGCCAGCTCAAGGCTGTACGGGGTCGCGAACACTGAAGCTTTCTTT,CASSRLYGVANTEAFF
TRBJ1-2,TRBV19,NA,NA,TGTGCCAGTAGAACCGTCCCAGGGCATGGCTACACCTTC,CASRTVPGHGYTF
TRBJ1-6,TRBV6-4,NA,NA,TGTGCCAGCAGTGCTCAGCTTTATTCACCCCTCCACTTT,CASSAQLYSPLHF
TRBJ2-5,TRBV5-1,NA,NA,TGCGCCAGCAGCCGACGTAATCAGGAGACCCAGTACTTC,CASSRRNQETQYF
TRBJ1-5,TRBV19,NA,TRBD1,TGTGCCAGTAGTTCTCGGGACAGCTACAATCAGCCCCAGCATTTT,CASSSRDSYNQPQHF
TRBJ2-2,TRBV19,NA,TRBD1,TGTGCCAGTAGTAAACGGACAGGGCTTCATCCGAACACCGGGGAGCTGTTTTTT,CASSKRTGLHPNTGELFF
TRBJ2-1,TRBV11-2,NA,NA,TGTGCCAGCAGCACCTCAGGAAAGGGGGTCTCTGAGCAGTTCTTC,CASSTSGKGVSEQFF
TRBJ1-1,TRBV5-4,NA,NA,TGTGCCAGCACCTCCCGCGGGGGGCCTGGCACTGAAGCTTTCTTT,CASTSRGGPGTEAFF
TRBJ2-2,TRBV5-4,NA,NA,TGTGCCAGCAGCTGGGACCCACAGACGAACACCGGGGAGCTGTTTTTT,CASSWDPQTNTGELFF
TRBJ1-2,TRBV14,NA,NA,TGTGCCAGCAGCCAAGAAGAGAACTATGGCTACACCTTC,CASSQEENYGYTF
TRBJ2-1,TRBV5-1,NA,NA,TGCGCCAGCAGCTTGGGAGGCCTTACCCACAATGAGCAGTTCTTC,CASSLGGLTHNEQFF
TRBJ2-2,TRBV9,NA,NA,TGTGCCAGCACCCCAAATGGAGGGCAGAATGCCGGGGAGCTGTTTTTT,CASTPNGGQNAGELFF
TRBJ1-4,TRBV6-1,NA,TRBD1,TGTGCCAGCAGTGAAGCGCTTACAGGGGTGGCTATTAATGAAAAACTGTTTTTT,CASSEALTGVAINEKLFF
TRBJ1-1,TRBV5-4,once,NA,TGTGCCAGCAGCTTGGTGGGCGTCCCCGGTGGCCCCTCGAACACTGAAGCTTTCTTT,CASSLVGVPGGPSNTEAFF
TRBJ1-3,TRBV9,few,NA,TGTGCCAGCAGCGTAGGTGGGACACCCAACTCTGGAAACACCATATATTTT,CASSVGGTPNSGNTIYF
TRBJ1-2,TRBV6-5,NA,NA,TGTGCCAGCGCCTCCGCGACCGACTTCGGTGGCTACACCTTC,CASASATDFGGYTF
TRBJ2-5,TRBV29-1,NA,NA,TGCAGCGTTGAGAGGCAGCAAGAGACCCAGTACTTC,CSVERQQETQYF
TRBJ2-2,TRBV5-1,NA,TRBD1,TGCGCCAGCAGCGACAGGGGTCACACCGGGGAGCTGTTTTTT,CASSDRGHTGELFF
TRBJ2-5,TRBV5-5,NA,NA,TGTGCCAGCAGTTTACTCCAGGGTTCGGGCCAAGAGACCCAGTACTTC,CASSLLQGSGQETQYF
TRBJ2-7,TRBV5-1,NA,TRBD1,TGCGCCAGCAGACCTGCAGGGGGTGTGGGCGACGAGCAGTACTTC,CASRPAGGVGDEQYF
TRBJ2-3,TRBV7-3,once,NA,TGTGCCAGCAGCCCTAGGGGACCCGCGACAGATACGCAGTATTTT,CASSPRGPATDTQYF
TRBJ1-1,TRBV5-5,NA,NA,TGTGCCAGCAGCTTTATGGGAGCGGCGATGACTGAAGCTTTCTTT,CASSFMGAAMTEAFF
TRBJ2-7,TRBV6-1,NA,TRBD1,TGTGCCAGCAGTGAACCGGGACAGGGGCTACGAGTGGGACAGTACTTC,CASSEPGQGLRVGQYF
TRBJ1-1,TRBV9,few,NA,TGTGCCAGCAGCTCACAGGGACGGACTGAAGCTTTCTTT,CASSSQGRTEAFF
TRBJ1-5,TRBV6-6,few,NA,TGTGCCAGCAGTTCCCACAATCAGCCCCAGCATTTT,CASSSHNQPQHF